A single sample gave rise to the 30 T cell receptor beta chains below, sequenced in a study of neurological immune-mediated disorders. TCRdb independently ran MiXCR on the 5' RACE reads; one entry per CDR3 protein. Counted here are 25,000 to 35,000 distinct CDR3 sequences, around 15% occurring once; the ten biggest clones make up around 25%. The specimen was PBMCs. The origin of the receptors is a man in his sixties or seventies in good health.

This clonotype was counted at least ten times. In DNA, the CDR3 is TGTGCCAGCAGCTCGAGACAAGGTCCAAACAATGAGCAGTTCTTC. This sequence encodes CASSSRQGPNNEQFF. J is TRBJ2-1 and V is TRBV11-3; D is undetermined. Trimming took 4 bases from V and 5 from J, leaving 15 bases between them. The CDR3 has 15 amino acids. The germline V gene has CDR1 SGHNT and CDR2 YENEEA.

This chain connects TRBV4-2 to TRBJ2-7; no clear D. The CDR3 has 15 residues. The germline V gene has CDR1 LGHNA and CDR2 YNFKEQ. Trimming removed 0 bases at V and 0 bases at J, with 9 bases between. The CDR3 protein is CASSQERHSSYEQYF. CDR3 DNA sequence: TGTGCCAGCAGCCAAGAGAGGCATAGCTCCTACGAGCAGTACTTC.

This clonotype was observed at least ten times. The gene calls are TRBV27 and TRBJ1-5; D unresolved. The CDR3 extends over 21 amino acids. With 4 bases removed from V and 0 bases from J, the gap between germline ends came to 28 bases. Germline CDR1 MNHEY, CDR2 SMNVEV (reference sequence). CDR3 protein: CASSSTPYGLLTNHSNQPQHF. CDR3 DNA: TGTGCCAGCAGTTCAACACCTTACGGACTCCTCACAAACCATAGCAATCAGCCCCAGCATTTT.

The table lists this clonotype with many counts. The chain is built from TRBV7-7 and TRBJ2-1; D is perhaps TRBD2 (7 bases). Germline V gene data show CDR1 as SSHAT and CDR2 as FNYEAQ (reference sequence). This CDR3 spans 14 amino acids. The germline V and J ends were trimmed by 1 base and 7 bases, with 11 bases remaining between them. DNA for the CDR3: TGTGCCAGCAGCTTAGACAGGGAGGGGAATGAGCAGTTCTTC. It codes for CASSLDREGNEQFF.

This clonotype was observed at least ten times. The genes are TRBV3-1 and TRBJ2-1; 7 bases are shared with TRBD1. The V gene end was trimmed by 2 bases and the J gene end by 4 bases; junction bases not matched to a gene: 5. The CDR3 is made up of 15 amino acids. Looked up from germline, CDR1 is LGHDT and CDR2 is YNNKEL (reference sequence). The CDR3 nucleotides are TGTGCCAGCAGCCAACCGACAGGGTATTACAATGAGCAGTTCTTC. The encoded protein is CASSQPTGYYNEQFF.

There are many counts of this clonotype. V gene TRBV6-2 or TRBV6-3 combines with J gene TRBJ1-3; D gene ambiguous. V dropped 4 bases and J dropped 0 bases, with 10 bases sitting between them. This CDR3 has 15 amino acids. Germline V lookup: CDR1 MNHEY, CDR2 SVGEGT. CDR3 coding DNA: TGTGCCAGCAGTTTCGGCAGAAGCTCTGGAAACACCATATATTTT. This codes for CASSFGRSSGNTIYF.

This clonotype was counted at least ten times. This chain links TRBV24-1 with TRBJ2-1; TRBD1 aligns across 9 bases. From germline, CDR1 is KGHDR and CDR2 SFDVKD. J was trimmed by 5 bases and V by 4 bases; bases with no gene match: 5. This CDR3 spans 15 amino acids. The CDR3: CATSDSGTGNNEQFF. The CDR3 DNA is TGTGCCACCAGTGACTCCGGGACAGGGAACAATGAGCAGTTCTTC.

The sample holds many counts of this clonotype. The genes are TRBV10-3 and TRBJ1-5; TRBD1 aligns across 9 bases. Germline CDR1 and CDR2: ENHRY and SYGVKD. The J segment lost 9 bases and the V segment lost 3 bases, leaving 12 bases of the junction unmatched. The CDR3 consists of 16 residues. CDR3: CAISDRGQGSFAPQHF. The CDR3 coding sequence is TGTGCCATCAGTGACCGCGGACAGGGGTCCTTCGCGCCCCAGCATTTT.

This clonotype was detected many times. The chain recombines TRBV27 with TRBJ2-1; perhaps TRBD2 as D (6 bases). The CDR3 spans 11 residues. Germline V gene sequence: CDR1 MNHEY, CDR2 SMNVEV (reference sequence). The V and J ends lost 4 bases and 8 bases respectively, with 6 bases between them. The CDR3 loop is CASSWGDEQFF. The DNA for the CDR3 is TGTGCCAGCAGTTGGGGGGATGAGCAGTTCTTC.

This clonotype occurred many times. V gene TRBV29-1 combines with J gene TRBJ2-3, with D tentatively TRBD1 (6 bases). CDR1 and CDR2 (germline): SQVTM, ANQGSEA. The ends were cut back, 0 bases at V and 0 bases at J, with 19 bases in the middle. The CDR3 totals 18 residues. CDR3 bases: TGCAGCGTTGAAGATACACCCGGGACACTAAGGAGCACAGATACGCAGTATTTT. It yields the protein CSVEDTPGTLRSTDTQYF.

V and J are TRBV20-1 and TRBJ2-5, with 8 positions matching TRBD2. This CDR3 has 13 amino acids. CDR1 and CDR2 (germline): DFQATT, SNEGSKA (reference sequence). Trimming removed 3 bases from V and 4 bases from J; junction bases left unmatched: 4. The CDR3 here is CSASGGAPETQYF. The CDR3 DNA reads TGCAGTGCTAGCGGGGGGGCCCCAGAGACCCAGTACTTC.

This clonotype was counted ten times or more. The chain joins TRBV24-1 to TRBJ2-5, with TRBD2 identical over 13 bases. This CDR3 is built from 13 residues. Germline V CDR1 and CDR2: KGHDR, SFDVKD. V dropped 9 bases and J dropped 3; count of bases not matched to a gene: 0. The CDR3 spells CATGLAGEETQYF. CDR3 DNA sequence: TGTGCCACCGGACTAGCGGGGGAAGAGACCCAGTACTTC.

This clonotype was detected ten times or more. V gene TRBV7-2 combines with J gene TRBJ1-2; no clear D. With 1 base removed from V and 10 bases from J, the gap between germline ends came to 10 bases. Germline V lookup: CDR1 SGHTA, CDR2 FQGNSA. CDR3 length: 12 residues. The chain's CDR3 is CASSLGRIYYTF. Written as DNA, the CDR3 is TGTGCCAGCAGCTTAGGCAGGATATACTACACCTTC.

This clonotype was seen a few times. CDR3 loop: CASSLNRPPDTQYF. Written as DNA, the CDR3 is TGCGCCAGCAGCCTCAACAGGCCCCCAGATACGCAGTATTTT. The V and J genes are TRBV5-1 and TRBJ2-3; the D gene is possibly TRBD1 (5 bases). V was pared by 4 bases and J by 4 bases, with 13 bases between. Germline V gene sequence: CDR1 SGHRS, CDR2 YFSETQ. The CDR3 is 14 residues long.

This clonotype occurred many times. V gene TRBV20-1 combines with J gene TRBJ2-7; no reliable D call. Germline values: CDR1 DFQATT, CDR2 SNEGSKA (reference sequence). Between the trimmed V and J ends, which lost 2 bases and 6 bases, there was a span of 11 bases. The CDR3 loop spans 12 amino acids. The CDR3 loop is CSARTAWGEQYF. The CDR3 nucleotides are TGCAGTGCTAGAACAGCGTGGGGCGAGCAGTACTTC.

This clonotype appeared a few times. DNA of the CDR3: TGCAGTGCTTATGACAGGGGTGGAAATTCACCCCTCCACTTT. Its protein product is CSAYDRGGNSPLHF. The chain uses TRBV20-1 and TRBJ1-6; the match to TRBD1 covers 8 bases. There are 14 residues in the CDR3. Germline V gene sequence: CDR1 DFQATT, CDR2 SNEGSKA (reference sequence). J lost 7 bases, V lost 5 bases, and 7 bases had no gene match.

A note on this clonotype: Given the absence of the conserved phenylalanine or tryptophan at the CDR3 end, a read error is likely. The chain uses TRBV2 and TRBJ1-4, with TRBD1 matching over 7 bases. CDR1 and CDR2 (germline): SNHLY, FYNNEI. The CDR3 spans 13 residues. The V gene end was trimmed by 4 bases and the J gene end by 6 bases; junction bases not matched to a gene: 2. CDR3 in amino acids: CASSGDSYEKLFS. The CDR3 coding sequence is TGTGCCAGCAGTGGGGACAGTTATGAAAAACTGTTTTCT.

This clonotype appeared many times. The chain couples TRBV10-3 to TRBJ2-2; possibly TRBD1 for D (6 bases). The CDR3 has 15 amino acids. CDR1 ENHRY and CDR2 SYGVKD come from the germline V gene. Trimming left V 2 bases short and J 1 base short, with 8 bases between. In DNA, the CDR3 is TGTGCCATCAGTGAGGGCAGGGGGAACACCGGGGAGCTGTTTTTT. Its translation: CAISEGRGNTGELFF.

This clonotype was detected ten times or more. The J gene is TRBJ2-1, the V gene TRBV7-3; TRBD2 matches 9 bases. With V trimmed by 3 bases and J by 6 bases, 9 bases remained unmatched. From germline, CDR1 is SGHTA and CDR2 FQGTGA. The CDR3 has 16 residues. The CDR3 nucleotides read TGTGCCAGCAGCTTGTTTAGCGGGGGCCTTCTCAATGAGCAGTTCTTC. It yields the protein CASSLFSGGLLNEQFF.

This clonotype occurred many times. The chain joins TRBV6-1 to TRBJ2-7; 9 bases line up with TRBD1. The CDR3 length is 14 residues. Germline trimming cut 7 bases from V and 0 bases from J; bases unmatched to any gene: 4. Per germline, CDR1 MNHNS and CDR2 SASEGT. The CDR3, as DNA: TGTGCCAGCAAAGGGACAGGGTTCTCCTACGAGCAGTACTTC. Protein: CASKGTGFSYEQYF.

There are many counts of this clonotype. The rearrangement links TRBV7-2 to TRBJ1-5; 10 bases are a match to TRBD1. The CDR3 totals 15 residues. Per germline, CDR1 SGHTA and CDR2 FQGNSA. V lost 0 bases, J lost 5 bases, and 1 base stayed unmatched. The CDR3 DNA sequence: TGTGCCAGCAGCTTAGCGGGGACAGGGGATCAGCCCCAGCATTTT. Amino acid sequence: CASSLAGTGDQPQHF. Combining the CDR3 with reference TRBV7-2 and TRBJ1-5 gives the whole variable domain GAGVSQSPSNKVTEKGKDVELRCDPISGHTALYWYRQSLGQGLEFLIYFQGNSAPDKSGLPSDRFSAERTGGSVSTLTIQRTQQEDSAVYLCASSLAGTGDQPQHFGDGTRLSIL.

Many counts were recorded for this clonotype. The rearrangement joins TRBV24-1 to TRBJ2-1; 7 nucleotides match TRBD2. Germline V lookup: CDR1 KGHDR, CDR2 SFDVKD. J lost 2 bases, V lost 6 bases, and 0 bases had no gene match. The CDR3 has 13 amino acids. The CDR3 spells CATSRGAYNEQFF. CDR3 DNA sequence: TGTGCCACCAGTCGGGGGGCCTACAATGAGCAGTTCTTC.

This clonotype has at least ten counts. The V and J genes are TRBV15 and TRBJ1-3; the D is unclear. Between the trimmed V and J ends, which lost 0 bases and 3 bases, there was a span of 3 bases. CDR3 length: 13 residues. The germline gives CDR1 LNHNV, CDR2 YYDKDF (reference sequence). This chain's CDR3 is CATSREDGNTIYF. DNA for the CDR3: TGTGCCACCAGCAGAGAGGATGGAAACACCATATATTTT.

Ten or more counts support this clonotype. The CDR3 loop reads CASSPSYEQYF. The CDR3 DNA sequence: TGTGCCAGCAGCCCCTCCTACGAGCAGTACTTC. The chain couples TRBV7-2 to TRBJ2-7; no definite D call. CDR1 SGHTA and CDR2 FQGNSA come from the germline V gene. The V end lost 5 bases, the J end lost 0 bases, and 2 bases lay between the germline ends. The CDR3 sequence is 11 residues long. Filled out from reference TRBV7-2 and TRBJ2-7, the complete variable domain reads GAGVSQSPSNKVTEKGKDVELRCDPISGHTALYWYRQSLGQGLEFLIYFQGNSAPDKSGLPSDRFSAERTGGSVSTLTIQRTQQEDSAVYLCASSPSYEQYFGPGTRLTVT.

The sample holds many counts of this clonotype. The genes are TRBV28 and TRBJ1-2; D gene ambiguous. CDR1 is MDHEN, CDR2 SYDVKM, per germline. Trimming took off 5 bases at V and 4 bases at J, with 5 bases between the two ends. The CDR3 has 11 residues. CDR3 residues: CASSGSYGYTF. DNA of the CDR3: TGTGCCAGCAGTGGAAGCTATGGCTACACCTTC.

This clonotype has a count of ten or more. V is TRBV9 and J is TRBJ2-5, with D possibly being TRBD1 or TRBD2 (5 bases each). The V end was cut by 0 bases, the J end by 5 bases, with 20 bases between. The CDR3 consists of 17 residues. Germline CDR1 and CDR2: SGDLS and YYNGEE. The CDR3 spells CASSVAIGVGTEETQYF. For the CDR3, the DNA is TGTGCCAGCAGCGTAGCTATCGGTGTGGGGACCGAGGAGACCCAGTACTTC.

This clonotype occurred many times. The chain combines TRBV20-1 with TRBJ1-4; possibly TRBD1 for D (5 bases). CDR3 length: 12 residues. Trimming stripped 2 bases from V and 5 bases from J, with 6 bases between. The germline V gene encodes CDR1 DFQATT and CDR2 SNEGSKA (reference sequence). DNA for the CDR3: TGCAGTGCTAGACGGGGGAATGAAAAACTGTTTTTT. This encodes CSARRGNEKLFF.

The V call is TRBV11-3, the J call TRBJ2-2, with TRBD2 identical over 12 bases. Germline CDR1 SGHNT, CDR2 YENEEA. The V and J ends lost 5 bases and 7 bases, in that order; junction bases with no gene match: 11. The CDR3 spans 17 residues. The CDR3 DNA is TGTGCCAGCAGCCTCGGACTAGCGGGGCCGGCAGGCGGGGAGCTGTTTTTT. It translates to CASSLGLAGPAGGELFF.

This clonotype was seen at least ten times. The chain carries TRBV11-2 and TRBJ2-5, with a possible D match to TRBD1 (7 bases). The CDR3 is 16 amino acids. CDR1 and CDR2 from the germline V gene are SGHAT and FQNNGV. V gave up 4 bases and J gave up 2 bases, with 17 bases separating them. CDR3 nucleotides: TGTGCCAGCAGCTCCTCTCTATCAGGGGGGCAAGAGACCCAGTACTTC. Translation: CASSSSLSGGQETQYF.

This clonotype was detected ten times or more. The chain uses TRBV4-2 and TRBJ1-2, with 7 positions matching TRBD1. The V and J ends lost 7 bases and 5 bases, in that order; junction bases with no gene match: 10. CDR1 and CDR2 (germline): LGHNA, YNFKEQ. The CDR3 is 14 amino acids. The CDR3 nucleotides read TGTGCCAGCAAGGTGGGGCAGGGGGAGTATGGCTACACCTTC. This sequence encodes CASKVGQGEYGYTF.